This T cell receptor beta chain was recovered during a study of OX40 agonist ivuxolimab in advanced cancers. General study results and limits: Low normalized T-cell clonal expansion was additionally recorded for some nonresponders.

Worth noting for this clone: Its matching antigen is unknown.

Some clones are missing from TCRdb's copy, which holds only in-frame ones; the method was immunoSEQ multiplex PCR. The sample comprises 75,000 to 90,000 clones, 70% to 85% of which are singletons, and around 7.5% rests with the top ten. This CDR3 spans 14 amino acids. CDR1 is SGHDT and CDR2 is YYEEEE in the germline V gene. This chain connects TRBV5-6 to TRBJ2-5; D call uncertain. The assigned J gene may be wrong: the sequence end matches TRBJ2-7 better. This specimen was CD4+ or CD8+ T cells sorted from blood, taken in a trial of the OX40 agonist ivuxolimab. The receptor comes from an adult with an advanced solid tumor such as melanoma, head and neck, liver or kidney cancer. The CDR3 is CASSLDGRPYEQYF. Here the CDR3 DNA reads TGTGCCAGCAGCTTGGATGGCAGGCCCTACGAGCAGTACTTC.